These 4 T cell receptor beta chains came from one sample sequenced in a study of blood T cell repertoires in COVID-19. Profiled with immunoSEQ multiplex PCR; TCRdb holds only in-frame clones, not every one. The profile shows around 50,000 clones, approximately 78% of them singletons. Material: PBMCs or T cells enriched from blood (not recorded which). The receptors here all came from a woman aged 45 to 65 with acute COVID-19.

The chain recombines TRBV5-1 with TRBJ2-2; 7 bases are a match to TRBD2. V shed 4 bases, J shed 2 bases, and the junction held 5 bases outside the gene matches. Germline loops: CDR1 SGHRS, CDR2 YFSETQ. CDR3 size: 15 residues. The CDR3 nucleotides are TGCGCCAGCAGCATCCGGGACTACAACACCGGGGAGCTGTTTTTT. Protein: CASSIRDYNTGELFF. The variable domain in full, completed from reference TRBV5-1 and TRBJ2-2, reads KAGVTQTPRYLIKTRGQQVTLSCSPISGHRSVSWYQQTPGQGLQFLFEYFSETQRNKGNFPGRFSGRQFSNSRSEMNVSTLELGDSALYLCASSIRDYNTGELFFGEGSRLTVL.

The V call is TRBV28, the J call TRBJ2-7, with 7 nucleotides matching TRBD1. The CDR3 is 12 amino acids. Germline V CDR1 and CDR2: MDHEN, SYDVKM. Trimming removed 6 bases from V and 2 bases from J; junction bases left unmatched: 1. The DNA for the CDR3 is TGTGCCAGCAGGCAGGGGGCCTACGAGCAGTACTTC. Its protein product is CASRQGAYEQYF.

The chain employs TRBV6-5 and TRBJ2-5, with TRBD2 identical over 9 bases. V was pared by 4 bases and J by 5 bases, with 5 bases of the junction left unmatched. Germline V CDR1 and CDR2: MNHEY, SVGAGI. The length of the CDR3 is 14 residues. The CDR3 coding sequence is TGTGCCAGCAGTTCGGCGGGGGGGTCGGAGACCCAGTACTTC. As protein: CASSSAGGSETQYF.

The rearrangement links TRBV18 to TRBJ2-1; D remains ambiguous. Germline CDR1 and CDR2: KGHSH and LQKENI. CDR3 length equals 13 residues. The V and J ends lost 0 bases and 10 bases respectively, with 10 bases between them. The CDR3 DNA reads TGTGCCAGCTCACCACCTAGTCGGTCGGAGCAGTTCTTC. Translation gives CASSPPSRSEQFF.